This TCR beta chain was documented in a study of lymphopenia after photon versus proton radiotherapy. The assay was immunoSEQ multiplex PCR, and TCRdb's table has in-frame clones only and misses some. The sample consists of roughly 18,000 clones, approximately 84% of them appearing once. About this clone: Its antigen is as yet unknown.

Broader study findings: Authors raise, but do not show, better survival with proton therapy. Under photons, naive T cells and diversity fell while effector/memory populations rose.

This CDR3 contains 16 residues. Trimming took 0 bases from V and 4 from J, leaving 17 bases between them. Germline V gene data show CDR1 as SGHRS and CDR2 as YFSETQ. This clonotype was obtained from a woman between 45 and 65 years old with pancreatic cancer. Source: peripheral blood, taken from a patient treated with photon-based radiotherapy. The rearrangement links TRBV5-1 to TRBJ2-7, with a tentative D call TRBD1 (5 bases). Here the CDR3 reads CASSLGPSSREYEQYF. The CDR3 DNA is TGCGCCAGCAGCTTGGGGCCCTCGAGCAGGGAATACGAGCAGTACTTC. The complete variable domain, with remaining parts taken from reference TRBV5-1 and TRBJ2-7, reads KAGVTQTPRYLIKTRGQQVTLSCSPISGHRSVSWYQQTPGQGLQFLFEYFSETQRNKGNFPGRFSGRQFSNSRSEMNVSTLELGDSALYLCASSLGPSSREYEQYFGPGTRLTVT.